This TCR beta chain stems from a study of CD8 T cells in ankylosing spondylitis. Making the TCR beta libraries involved quantitative 5'-RACE with molecular barcodes. MiXCR, applied by TCRdb to the 5' RACE reads, yields one record per CDR3 protein. The table records more than 30,000 distinct CDR3 sequences, around an eighth of them present only once. The study, taken as a whole, reports: What appeared characteristic of ankylosing spondylitis blood was a TCR beta motif of 7 or 8 highly homologous variants. Those disease-linked clones were CD8+; they were also relatively rare in peripheral blood.

This clonotype was found many times. As yet, its antigen is unknown. Sequenced input: synovial fluid, either unsorted or a sorted T cell fraction (not recorded which). The TCR comes from a male donor with ankylosing spondylitis.

In DNA form, the CDR3 reads TGTGCCAGCTCACCGCCCCGGGACAGGGAAGGCACAGATACGCAGTATTTT. This codes for CASSPPRDREGTDTQYF. V is TRBV18 and J is TRBJ2-3, with 9 nucleotides matching TRBD1. Germline CDR1 KGHSH, CDR2 LQKENI. CDR3 length: 17 residues. The trim removed 3 bases at V and 1 base at J, leaving 8 bases unmatched.